Here is one TCR beta chain with its context. Its specificity is not known. Germline assignment: CDR1 SGDLS and CDR2 YYNGEE. There are 16 residues in the CDR3. The junction had 10 bases not matched to a gene; V was cut back by 3 bases and J by 4 bases. These data are taken from a study of T-cell memory formation after mild COVID-19. Whole-study context: Among the donors, TCR clusters were largely specific to each donor. Study results and limitations: Memory sampled before infection contained some responding clones, suggesting cross-reactive memory joined. Clones that contracted from day 15 to 85 had balanced CD4/CD8; later expanders were CD4+ biased. Contracting CD4+ clones were located mainly in CM and EM, and CD8+ clones in EMRA.

TCRdb called the 5' RACE reads again in MiXCR, with one record for every CDR3 protein. The data hold roughly 200,000 distinct CDR3 sequences, with around 18% observed a single time. Material for sequencing was PBMCs or a T cell subset sorted from them (not recorded which). J is TRBJ1-2 and V is TRBV9, with 9 bases that match TRBD1. This sequence originates from an adult woman who had mild COVID-19 (a few samples of this study predate the infection). Cell type and time point are not known. The CDR3 region is CASSAGSGTGIYGYTF. The CDR3, as DNA: TGTGCCAGCAGCGCCGGTTCCGGGACAGGGATCTATGGCTACACCTTC. Combining the CDR3 with reference TRBV9 and TRBJ1-2 gives the whole variable domain DSGVTQTPKHLITATGQRVTLRCSPRSGDLSVYWYQQSLDQGLQFLIQYYNGEERAKGNILERFSAQQFPDLHSELNLSSLELGDSALYFCASSAGSGTGIYGYTFGSGTRLTVV.